This TCR beta chain was recorded in a study of T cells in localized non-small cell lung cancer. For this clone: Its antigen is not known.

Findings and caveats of the study: Clonality peaked in uninvolved adjacent lung rather than tumor. One tumor region alone was sequenced, and heterogeneity therefore remains possible.

Clones were read by immunoSEQ multiplex PCR, and TCRdb kept only the in-frame ones, dropping some. The sample holds about 62,000 clones; about four fifths are singletons and the top ten take around 4.7%. Germline CDR1 is LNHDA and CDR2 is SQIVND (reference sequence). Trimming removed 2 bases from V and 7 bases from J; junction bases left unmatched: 6. The CDR3 spans 15 residues. The J gene is TRBJ2-1, the V gene TRBV19; 9 nucleotides agree with TRBD2. This sequence originates from a man between 40 and 70 years old with stage II lung adenocarcinoma. The material was PBMCs, obtained before any cancer treatment. CDR3 DNA: TGTGCCAGTAGTATAAGGGGACTAGCAAGTAATGAGCAGTTCTTC. Residues: CASSIRGLASNEQFF.